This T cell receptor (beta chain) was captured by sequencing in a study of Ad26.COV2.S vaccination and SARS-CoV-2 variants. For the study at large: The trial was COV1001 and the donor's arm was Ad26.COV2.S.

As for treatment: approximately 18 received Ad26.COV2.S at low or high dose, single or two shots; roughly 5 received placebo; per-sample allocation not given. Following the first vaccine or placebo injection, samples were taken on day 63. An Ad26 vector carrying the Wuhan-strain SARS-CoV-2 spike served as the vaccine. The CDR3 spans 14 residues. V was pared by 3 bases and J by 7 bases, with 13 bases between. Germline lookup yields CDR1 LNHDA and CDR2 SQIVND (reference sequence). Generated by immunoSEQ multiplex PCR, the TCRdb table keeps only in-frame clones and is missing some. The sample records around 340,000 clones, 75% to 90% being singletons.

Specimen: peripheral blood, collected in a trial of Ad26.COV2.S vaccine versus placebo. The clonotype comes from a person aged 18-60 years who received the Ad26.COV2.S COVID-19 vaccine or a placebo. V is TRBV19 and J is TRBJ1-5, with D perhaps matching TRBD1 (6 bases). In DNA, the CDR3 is TGTGCCAGTAGTATCCAGGGGAGGGACCAGCCCCAGCATTTT. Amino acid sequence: CASSIQGRDQPQHF.